Ten or more counts support the clone carrying this T cell receptor beta chain. Germline trimming cut 5 bases from V and 7 bases from J; bases unmatched to any gene: 11. Germline loops: CDR1 DFQATT, CDR2 SNEGSKA (reference sequence). The CDR3 runs 14 residues. The entry originates in a study of T cells after yellow fever vaccination. Study-level background: Separation of EM, EMRA, CM and Tscm memory subsets by sorting relied on CD3, CD45RA, CCR7 and CD95.

Findings and caveats of the study: Among sorted memory subsets on day 0, almost all vaccine-responding clonotypes fell below detection.

Universal primer sites and UMIs were introduced during 5'RACE template-switching synthesis of TCR cDNA. TCRdb passed the 5' RACE reads through MiXCR, listing each CDR3 protein once. The profile shows about 45,000 distinct CDR3 sequences, around 6.4% of them singletons. The chain combines TRBV20-1 with TRBJ2-3, with TRBD2 matching over 8 bases. The sequence came from a man aged 25 to 40 who received the YFV17D yellow fever vaccine. The starting material was PBMCs, either bulk or a sorted T-cell subset (CD4+, CD8+, memory, or dextramer-sorted; not recorded which), obtained 45 days after the yellow fever booster vaccination. In nucleotides, the CDR3 is TGCAGTGCTTCTTTGGCGCGGGAGGTGAATACGCAGTATTTT. Amino acid sequence: CSASLAREVNTQYF.